The sequence of this T cell receptor (beta chain) was determined in a study of blood T cell repertoires in COVID-19. Study background: PBMCs, B-cell-depleted T cells, or T cells were the source of the cDNA or gDNA that made up the material.

Data came from immunoSEQ multiplex PCR; TCRdb stores just in-frame clones and leaves some out. The sample holds roughly 280,000 clones, roughly 86% seen once. Germline lookup yields CDR1 MNHEY and CDR2 SVGAGI. The V and J ends lost 0 bases and 5 bases respectively, with 11 bases between them. The CDR3 is 15 amino acids. The clonotype was recovered from a woman younger than 45 with COVID-19, enrolled during active disease. The sequenced material came from peripheral blood. This chain joins TRBV6-5 and TRBJ2-1; D gene unclear. In DNA form, the CDR3 reads TGTGCCAGCAGTTACTCAGGAGACGGAAACAATGAGCAGTTCTTC. It translates to CASSYSGDGNNEQFF.